This T cell receptor (beta chain) appears in the sequencing data of a study of beta chain features in type 1 diabetes. Study context: When patients were set against healthy donors, age, gender and cell yields were similar.

Study observations and caveats: Relative to healthy donors, patients appeared to have naive, central memory and Treg TCRB repertoires that were more similar. In all four CD4+ subsets, TCRB CDR3 length was significantly, moderately reduced in type 1 diabetes.

The whole isolated RNA underwent reverse transcription, so sequencing captured expressed TCRB transcripts. Clones were sequenced by immunoSEQ multiplex PCR, and TCRdb holds only the in-frame ones, with some missing. Of around 250,000 clones in the sample, about 15% were seen once. V was pared by 2 bases and J by 8 bases, with 18 bases between. The germline gives CDR1 GTSNPN, CDR2 SVGIG (reference sequence). CDR3 length equals 14 residues. A word on this clone: Its antigen is undetermined.

Sequencing was done on a sample of naive CD4+ T cells from blood. V is TRBV30 and J is TRBJ1-2; TRBD1 might be the D (5 bases). This sequence was found in a man aged 25 to 40 with type 1 diabetes. This CDR3 reads CAWSQDGGSGGYTF. The CDR3 nucleotides read TGTGCCTGGAGTCAAGACGGGGGATCTGGGGGCTACACCTTC.